The 9 T cell receptor beta chains presented below share a single source sample, sequenced in a study of T cells after yellow fever vaccination. TCRdb itself ran the 5' RACE reads through MiXCR, one entry per CDR3 protein. This table has approximately 240,000 distinct CDR3 sequences, around 3.5% appearing once. The specimen comprised PBMCs, sampled 15 days after the yellow fever booster vaccination. The source of these receptors is a man younger than 35 who received the YFV17D yellow fever vaccine.

This clonotype has at least ten counts. The V call is TRBV6-5, the J call TRBJ2-2, with 9 positions matching TRBD2. Per the germline V gene, CDR1 is MNHEY and CDR2 is SVGAGI. V shed 10 bases and J 6 bases; nucleotides not matched to a gene: 6. The CDR3 is 13 amino acids. In nucleotides, the CDR3 is TGTGCCACCATAGGACTAGCGCCCGGGGAGCTGTTTTTT. Protein product: CATIGLAPGELFF.

This clonotype was seen many times. The V and J genes are TRBV7-9 and TRBJ1-5; D uncertain. The CDR3 contains 14 residues. Trimming stripped 5 bases from V and 2 bases from J, with 10 bases between. CDR1 is SEHNR and CDR2 is FQNEAQ in the germline V gene (reference sequence). The CDR3 here is CASSETVGNQPQHF. The CDR3, as DNA: TGTGCCAGCAGCGAGACTGTTGGCAATCAGCCCCAGCATTTT.

At least ten counts were recorded for this clonotype. This chain joins TRBV3-1 and TRBJ1-6; TRBD1 is a possible D gene (5 bases). This CDR3 is 13 amino acids long. Trimming removed 3 bases at V and 10 bases at J, with 10 bases between. Germline assignment: CDR1 LGHDT and CDR2 YNNKEL (reference sequence). The CDR3 spells CASSHGAESPLHF. The CDR3 DNA reads as TGTGCCAGCAGCCACGGGGCTGAGTCACCCCTCCACTTT.

The table lists this clonotype with a few counts. The rearrangement links TRBV5-1 to TRBJ2-2; 8 bases agree with TRBD2. The CDR3 has 16 residues. Germline assignment: CDR1 SGHRS and CDR2 YFSETQ. V dropped 4 bases and J dropped 4; count of bases not matched to a gene: 9. The CDR3 is CASSQGLGILTGELFF. CDR3 DNA sequence: TGCGCCAGCAGCCAGGGACTAGGGATACTCACCGGGGAGCTGTTTTTT.

At least ten counts were recorded for this clonotype. The V call is TRBV19, the J call TRBJ1-2; D gene ambiguous. The germline V and J ends were trimmed by 6 bases and 5 bases, with 19 bases remaining between them. This CDR3 region has 15 residues. The germline CDR1 and CDR2 sequences are LNHDA and SQIVND (reference sequence). The CDR3 sequence is CASSAPDSEGYGYTF. CDR3 in DNA: TGTGCCAGTAGCGCTCCTGATTCGGAGGGATATGGCTACACCTTC. The full variable domain, with the rest looked up from reference TRBV19 and TRBJ1-2, is DGGITQSPKYLFRKEGQNVTLSCEQNLNHDAMYWYRQDPGQGLRLIYYSQIVNDFQKGDIAEGYSVSREKKESFPLTVTSAQKNPTAFYLCASSAPDSEGYGYTFGSGTRLTVV.

This clonotype showed up many times. This chain joins TRBV7-2 and TRBJ2-3; 8 positions match TRBD1. The germline V gene has CDR1 SGHTA and CDR2 FQGNSA. The CDR3 contains 16 residues. Losses at the gene ends were 1 base for V and 6 bases for J; bases not matched to a gene: 9. The CDR3 nucleotides read TGTGCCAGCAGCTTAGGGACAGGGCCTGGGGAGGATACGCAGTATTTT. Translated: CASSLGTGPGEDTQYF.

This clonotype has a count of ten or more. The chain combines TRBV4-2 with TRBJ2-5; 8 nucleotides agree with TRBD1. V lost 2 bases to trimming and J lost 2 bases; unmatched junction nucleotides: 19. The CDR3 covers 20 residues. CDR1 and CDR2 (germline): LGHNA, YNFKEQ. CDR3 nucleotides: TGTGCCAGCAGCCAAAAACTAAGGGCGGACAGGGAATCGGGTCAAGAGACCCAGTACTTC. Translated: CASSQKLRADRESGQETQYF.

The sample holds many counts of this clonotype. The chain recombines TRBV29-1 with TRBJ2-3; 12 nucleotides agree with TRBD2. Trimming removed 1 base from V and 6 bases from J; junction bases left unmatched: 14. The germline V gene encodes CDR1 SQVTM and CDR2 ANQGSEA. The CDR3 has 18 residues. As DNA, the CDR3 is TGCAGCGTTGAAGCCCGCCAGGCTAGCGGGGGGGCCTGGGATACGCAGTATTTT. This encodes CSVEARQASGGAWDTQYF.

This clonotype was counted many times. V gene TRBV12-3 or TRBV12-4 combines with J gene TRBJ2-7; 10 bases match TRBD1. The CDR3 has 14 residues. With V trimmed by 5 bases and J by 6 bases, 7 bases remained unmatched. CDR3 sequence (DNA): TGTGCCAGCAGTGATACGACAGGGGGCGGCGAGCAGTACGTC. Translated: CASSDTTGGGEQYV.